These 32 T cell receptor beta chains came from one sample sequenced in a study of blood T cells in healthy people across ages. Combining a sample-barcoded 5' primer with a J-beta primer mix, a second PCR ran for roughly 6 to 12 cycles. TCRdb recomputed calls from the 5' RACE reads with MiXCR, one row per CDR3 protein. This sample carries 750,000 to 950,000 distinct CDR3 sequences, about 28% of them seen once, and the ten largest clones take roughly 10%. These data also formed part of another study, on T cells of mothers and their children.

Material for sequencing was blood. These receptors all stem from a woman in her 40s in good health.

This clonotype appeared a few times. The rearrangement uses TRBV4-1 and TRBJ1-2; 7 nucleotides agree with TRBD1. Germline V CDR1 and CDR2: MGHRA, YSYEKL. J lost 4 bases, V lost 1 base, and 12 bases had no gene match. This CDR3 has 17 amino acids. The CDR3: CASSQVSPSTGSYGYTF. CDR3 in DNA: TGCGCCAGCAGCCAAGTATCCCCCTCGACAGGGTCCTATGGCTACACCTTC.

A note on this clonotype: A read error may explain this, as a much larger clone is one base away. The CDR3 loop reads CASNLTAGDHYNEQFF. The CDR3 nucleotides are TGTGCCAGCAACTTAACTGCAGGGGACCATTACAATGAGCAGTTCTTC. The chain couples TRBV7-3 to TRBJ2-1; a possible D gene is TRBD1 (6 bases). Germline CDR1 and CDR2: SGHTA and FQGTGA. There are 16 residues in the CDR3.

This clonotype has just a few counts. The chain uses TRBV4-1 and TRBJ2-7; 10 positions match TRBD1. CDR1 and CDR2 from the germline V gene are MGHRA and YSYEKL. The CDR3 runs 15 residues. J gave up 2 bases and V 5 bases, and 6 bases lay outside the gene matches. The CDR3, as DNA: TGCGCCAGCAGCACCCCCGGACAGGGGGCCTACGAGCAGTACTTC. It yields the protein CASSTPGQGAYEQYF.

This clonotype has a handful of counts. The chain recombines TRBV25-1 with TRBJ2-3; the D gene could be TRBD1 or TRBD2 (5 bases each). Germline V gene data show CDR1 as MGHDK and CDR2 as SYGVNS. The V end lost 4 bases, the J end lost 0 bases, and 14 bases lay between the germline ends. The CDR3 totals 16 residues. DNA of the CDR3: TGTGCCAGCAGTGGGGGGATTTGGGGAAGCACAGATACGCAGTATTTT. Amino acids: CASSGGIWGSTDTQYF.

The chain joins TRBV29-1 to TRBJ1-1; the D gene is possibly TRBD1 (5 bases). The CDR3 totals 15 residues. Germline loops: CDR1 SQVTM, CDR2 ANQGSEA. V was cut by 4 bases and J by 5 bases, with 20 bases left in between. The CDR3 sequence is CSVAGTASVVTEAFF. The CDR3 DNA is TGCAGCGTTGCCGGGACGGCTTCCGTTGTTACTGAAGCTTTCTTT.

CDR3 coding DNA: TGCGCCAGCAGCCAAGGCTGGCCCGCGAACACTGAAGCTTTCTTT. Translated, it gives CASSQGWPANTEAFF. The chain uses TRBV4-3 and TRBJ1-1; no firm D call. V lost 1 base and J lost 1, with 10 bases in between. The V gene's germline CDR1 is LGHNA and CDR2 YSLEER. CDR3 length: 15 amino acids.

This clonotype was detected only a few times. The chain links TRBV7-2 to TRBJ1-2; perhaps TRBD1 as D (6 bases). V was clipped by 4 bases and J by 7 bases, with 13 bases between them. This CDR3 is 13 amino acids long. CDR1 and CDR2 from the germline V gene are SGHTA and FQGNSA. The CDR3 protein is CASSSQGNSGYTF. The CDR3 nucleotides are TGTGCCAGCAGCTCGCAGGGGAACAGTGGCTACACCTTC.

At least ten counts were recorded for this clonotype. V gene TRBV5-1 combines with J gene TRBJ2-1, with 10 nucleotides matching TRBD1. Per germline, CDR1 SGHRS and CDR2 YFSETQ. The CDR3 sequence is 15 residues long. After removal of 0 bases from V and 6 bases from J, the junction contained 3 bases not matched to a gene. The CDR3 spells CASSLERTGGNEQFF. The CDR3 DNA is TGCGCCAGCAGCTTGGAACGGACAGGGGGCAATGAGCAGTTCTTC.

This clonotype is medium-sized within its sample. The chain links TRBV12-3 or TRBV12-4 to TRBJ2-1; 8 bases are shared with TRBD2. Trimming removed 5 bases from V and 7 bases from J; junction bases left unmatched: 19. The CDR3 has 18 amino acids. The CDR3 spells CASSTGTRNDKRYNEQFF. The CDR3 DNA follows: TGTGCCAGCAGTACCGGGACTAGAAATGATAAACGATATAATGAGCAGTTCTTC.

To note about this clonotype: This may stem from a read error, because a much larger clone lies one nucleotide away. The genes are TRBV5-4 and TRBJ1-4; TRBD1 aligns across 10 bases. CDR1 and CDR2 from the germline V gene are SGHNT and YYREEE (reference sequence). The CDR3 runs 14 residues. DNA for the CDR3: TGTGCCGGCAGCTGGGACAGGGGAAGTGAAAAACTGTTTTTT. Translated, it gives CAGSWDRGSEKLFF.

Points on this clonotype: The junction does not match germline at one end; this may be a read error. The CDR3 DNA follows: TGTACCATCAGTGCGGGGACAGGGAGACAAGAGACCCAGTACTTC. Translated, it gives CTISAGTGRQETQYF. The chain is built from TRBV10-3 and TRBJ2-5; 9 nucleotides agree with TRBD1. The CDR3 has 15 residues. Germline CDR1 is ENHRY and CDR2 is SYGVKD.

This clonotype was counted many times. This chain connects TRBV18 to TRBJ2-7; tentatively, D is TRBD1 or TRBD2 (6 bases each). Germline V gene sequence: CDR1 KGHSH, CDR2 LQKENI. The CDR3 consists of 14 residues. V gave up 3 bases and J gave up 7 bases, with 16 bases separating them. CDR3 coding DNA: TGTGCCAGCTCACCGGCCGGGGGCCGAGGGGAGCAGTACTTC. Amino acid sequence: CASSPAGGRGEQYF.

This clonotype occurred many times. The chain carries TRBV7-6 and TRBJ2-7, with unresolved D. This CDR3 has 13 amino acids. Per the germline V gene, CDR1 is SGHVS and CDR2 is FNYEAQ. Trimming stripped 5 bases from V and 4 bases from J, with 12 bases between. CDR3 sequence reads: CASSPSVGYEQYF. The CDR3 DNA follows: TGTGCCAGCAGCCCGTCCGTGGGTTACGAGCAGTACTTC.

This clonotype has at least ten counts. This chain links TRBV6-5 with TRBJ2-7; D is unresolved. This CDR3 region has 13 residues. The V gene's germline CDR1 is MNHEY and CDR2 SVGAGI. V was clipped by 5 bases and J by 12 bases, with 20 bases between them. The CDR3 sequence: CASSKLDGTSAYF. The CDR3 DNA reads TGTGCCAGCAGTAAGCTGGACGGCACATCGGCGTACTTC.

The chain recombines TRBV18 with TRBJ2-3; D is uncertain. Trimming left V 6 bases short and J 4 bases short, with 11 bases between. This CDR3 contains 13 residues. Germline CDR1 KGHSH, CDR2 LQKENI. The CDR3: CASSISTSDTQYF. The CDR3 DNA follows: TGTGCCAGCTCGATCTCCACTTCAGATACGCAGTATTTT.

The chain carries TRBV25-1 and TRBJ2-5, with 9 bases fitting TRBD2. The CDR3 is 17 amino acids. CDR1 is MGHDK, CDR2 SYGVNS, per germline. Losses at the gene ends were 1 base for V and 3 bases for J; bases not matched to a gene: 9. CDR3 DNA: TGTGCCAGCAGTGAATCTATCGGGCCTAGCGGGGAAGAGACCCAGTACTTC. Protein product: CASSESIGPSGEETQYF.

The CDR3 bases are TGTGCCAGCAGCTTGCAGGGGAGTCTTGGCTACACCTTC. It is translated as CASSLQGSLGYTF. This chain links TRBV7-2 with TRBJ1-2; the D gene is possibly TRBD1 (6 bases). Trimming pared 3 bases from V and 7 bases from J, leaving 12 bases between. The CDR3 runs 13 residues. Germline V lookup: CDR1 SGHTA, CDR2 FQGNSA.

In the case of this clonotype: Compared with germline, one end of the junction differs, possibly owing to a read error. The chain couples TRBV20-1 to TRBJ1-1, with D perhaps matching TRBD1 (5 bases). Germline lookup yields CDR1 DFQATT and CDR2 SNEGSKA (reference sequence). This CDR3 has 15 amino acids. This chain's CDR3 is CSARAQGQWGTEAFF. The CDR3 nucleotides are TGCAGTGCCAGAGCCCAGGGCCAGTGGGGCACTGAAGCTTTCTTT.

This clonotype was detected ten times or more. The chain combines TRBV29-1 with TRBJ2-1; D gene unclear. The germline V and J ends were trimmed by 6 bases and 3 bases, with 15 bases remaining between them. Germline lookup yields CDR1 SQVTM and CDR2 ANQGSEA. The CDR3 runs to 14 residues. CDR3 nucleotide sequence: TGCAGCGTCCTATCCGGAGAATTCTACAATGAGCAGTTCTTC. Translating it yields CSVLSGEFYNEQFF.

This clonotype was counted at least ten times. The V call is TRBV6-2 or TRBV6-3, the J call TRBJ2-6; a weak D match, TRBD1 (5 bases). This CDR3 has 18 residues. Germline lookup yields CDR1 MNHEY and CDR2 SVGEGT. Trimming removed 1 base from V and 0 bases from J, with 13 bases in between. The CDR3 DNA reads as TGTGCCAGCAGTTACTGGGCAGGGCGCTTCTCTGGGGCCAACGTCCTGACTTTC. Translated: CASSYWAGRFSGANVLTF.

The rearrangement uses TRBV27 and TRBJ2-3; 8 bases are shared with TRBD1. This CDR3 comprises 16 residues. CDR1 is MNHEY and CDR2 is SMNVEV in the germline V gene (reference sequence). The J segment lost 6 bases and the V segment lost 8 bases, leaving 16 bases of the junction unmatched. In DNA, the CDR3 is TGTGCCAGCGGAAAAGACAGGGGATATTCGTCCGATACGCAGTATTTT. It specifies CASGKDRGYSSDTQYF.

Only a few counts were recorded for this clonotype. One end of the junction does not line up with germline, which may come from a read error. The chain couples TRBV16 to TRBJ1-6; the D gene is possibly TRBD1 (5 bases). Germline assignment: CDR1 KGHSY and CDR2 FQNENV. The CDR3 contains 13 residues. CDR3 sequence (DNA): TGTGCCAGCACCCGACAGATATATTCAACCCTCCACTTT. This translates into CASTRQIYSTLHF.

The chain joins TRBV20-1 to TRBJ2-1, with 8 nucleotides matching TRBD1. The CDR3 runs 13 residues. The V gene's germline CDR1 is DFQATT and CDR2 SNEGSKA (reference sequence). V dropped 3 bases and J dropped 5; count of bases not matched to a gene: 3. The CDR3 loop is CSARGQVHNEQFF. Written as DNA, the CDR3 is TGCAGTGCTAGGGGACAGGTCCACAATGAGCAGTTCTTC.

This clonotype turned up a few times. V usage is TRBV4-1 and J usage is TRBJ2-3; TRBD1 might be the D (6 bases). The germline V and J ends were trimmed by 1 base and 1 base, with 15 bases remaining between them. The length of the CDR3 is 17 residues. Per the germline V gene, CDR1 is MGHRA and CDR2 is YSYEKL. The CDR3 DNA sequence: TGCGCCAGCAGCCAAGGCTTCGGGACAACTGGCACAGATACGCAGTATTTT. It encodes CASSQGFGTTGTDTQYF.

This clonotype was seen more than once but under ten times. The junction shows a germline mismatch at one end, possibly a read error. The chain recombines TRBV10-3 with TRBJ2-5; D is unclear. The germline V gene encodes CDR1 ENHRY and CDR2 SYGVKD. The CDR3 sequence is 12 residues long. The CDR3 loop reads CAIGELSETQYF. The CDR3 DNA is TGTGCCATCGGTGAGTTGTCTGAGACCCAGTACTTC.

This clonotype was recorded at least ten times. CDR3 loop: CASSQRTSGGANEQFF. The CDR3 bases are TGCGCCAGCAGCCAACGCACTAGCGGGGGGGCAAATGAGCAGTTCTTC. V usage is TRBV4-3 and J usage is TRBJ2-1, with 13 bases fitting TRBD2. CDR1 LGHNA and CDR2 YSLEER come from the germline V gene. This CDR3 spans 16 amino acids. The V and J ends lost 2 bases and 7 bases, in that order; junction bases with no gene match: 5.

This clonotype was counted a few times. V is TRBV20-1 and J is TRBJ2-2; the match to TRBD2 covers 9 bases. V was clipped by 3 bases and J by 4 bases; unmatched bases: 3. Germline CDR1 and CDR2: DFQATT and SNEGSKA (reference sequence). This CDR3 contains 14 residues. The CDR3 DNA reads as TGCAGTGCTAGGAGCGGGGGGAGCACCGGGGAGCTGTTTTTT. Translating it yields CSARSGGSTGELFF.

This clonotype has a single count. J is TRBJ1-2 and V is TRBV7-9; 8 bases map to TRBD1. CDR1 and CDR2 from the germline V gene are SEHNR and FQNEAQ (reference sequence). The CDR3 has 14 amino acids. The V gene end was trimmed by 1 base and the J gene end by 12 bases; junction bases not matched to a gene: 10. CDR3 nucleotide sequence: TGTGCCAGCAGCTTAGAGGGGCAGGGGGCGTCACACACCTTC. Residues: CASSLEGQGASHTF.

This clonotype was picked up a small number of times. The genes are TRBV25-1 and TRBJ2-1; perhaps D is TRBD1 or TRBD2 (5 bases each). Germline V CDR1 and CDR2: MGHDK, SYGVNS. This CDR3 is 15 amino acids long. The germline V and J ends were trimmed by 3 bases and 8 bases, with 17 bases remaining between them. This CDR3 reads CASSDPGTDYDEQFF. The DNA for the CDR3 is TGTGCCAGCAGTGACCCAGGGACCGATTACGATGAGCAGTTCTTC. The full variable domain, with the rest looked up from reference TRBV25-1 and TRBJ2-1, is EADIYQTPRYLVIGTGKKITLECSQTMGHDKMYWYQQDPGMELHLIHYSYGVNSTEKGDLSSESTVSRIRTEHFPLTLESARPSHTSQYLCASSDPGTDYDEQFFGPGTRLTVL.

The sample holds a few counts of this clonotype. V and J are TRBV10-3 and TRBJ2-1; TRBD2 matches 7 bases. This CDR3 has 17 residues. V trimming: 8 bases; J trimming: 0 bases; junction bases outside the gene matches: 13. Per germline, CDR1 ENHRY and CDR2 SYGVKD. The CDR3 reads CAIGVSGVRSSYNEQFF. In nucleotides, the CDR3 is TGTGCCATCGGGGTGAGCGGGGTCCGAAGCTCCTACAATGAGCAGTTCTTC.

The chain employs TRBV12-3 or TRBV12-4 and TRBJ2-3, with D possibly matching TRBD2 (6 bases). The ends were cut back, 6 bases at V and 3 bases at J, with 13 bases in the middle. CDR3 length equals 14 residues. CDR3 residues: CASRLNRGTDTQYF. The CDR3 coding sequence is TGTGCCAGCAGACTAAACCGGGGGACAGATACGCAGTATTTT.

The rearrangement joins TRBV20-1 to TRBJ1-1, with TRBD1 matching 9 bases. The ends lost 3 bases at V and 5 bases at J; junction bases unmatched: 10. The length of the CDR3 is 15 residues. In germline, CDR1 is DFQATT, CDR2 SNEGSKA (reference sequence). DNA of the CDR3: TGCAGTGCTAGCAGCTGGGGACAGGGAGGAACTGAAGCTTTCTTT. This encodes CSASSWGQGGTEAFF.